The T cell receptor beta chain described here comes from a study of regulatory T cells in long-lasting Graves disease. Findings and limits, study-wide: Reduced TCR diversity was observed in persistent Graves' patients versus newly diagnosed patients.

Relying on iRepertoire HTBI primers and Arm-PCR of CDR3 regions, the team built TCR beta libraries. TCRdb redid the calling of the multiplex PCR reads with MiXCR, one entry per CDR3 protein. Of under 300,000 distinct CDR3 sequences listed, more than 15% are singletons. A word on this clonotype: Antigen unknown.

CDR1 is DFQATT, CDR2 SNEGSKA, per germline (reference sequence). Trimming took off 5 bases at V and 1 base at J, with 12 bases between the two ends. This CDR3 region has 14 residues. The time point is: newly diagnosed GD, antithyroid drugs for less than 3 months. The TCR library was made from RNA extracted from PBMCs. In addition, the sample was reused for a study of T cells in Graves' hyperthyroidism and ophthalmopathy.

The chain employs TRBV20-1 and TRBJ1-5; a weak D match, TRBD1 (6 bases). Sequenced here: peripheral blood mononuclear cells (PBMCs), sampled at new diagnosis, from a patient treated with antithyroid drugs. The TCR sequence derives from a woman in her 30s with Graves disease. The chain's CDR3 is CSAWGGPSNQPQHF. The CDR3 nucleotides are TGCAGTGCTTGGGGGGGGCCGAGCAATCAGCCCCAGCATTTT.